This T cell receptor (beta chain) was captured in a study of T cells after yellow fever vaccination. The CDR3 totals 16 residues. Losses at the gene ends were 3 bases for V and 4 bases for J; bases not matched to a gene: 7. General study findings and limits: Clonotypes shared by both compartments, CD4 and CD8, made up a small share. At under 97% for CD4 and just over 85% for CD8, most primary-vaccination clones showed up again after the booster. On re-exposure, the response was weaker but peaked faster, at day 5 versus 15.

As for this clonotype: Its target is not known.

TCRdb analysed the 5' RACE reads with MiXCR anew, one entry per CDR3 protein. This table holds some 500,000 distinct CDR3 sequences, roughly 12% found once. Sequences were derived from PBMCs, sampled on the day of the yellow fever booster vaccination. V and J are TRBV12-3 or TRBV12-4 and TRBJ2-2; TRBD2 agrees at 8 bases. This TCR was sampled from a young man who received the YFV17D yellow fever vaccine. In nucleotides, the CDR3 is TGTGCCAGCAGTTTCTTAGCGGGAAGTCTCACCGGGGAGCTGTTTTTT. It is translated as CASSFLAGSLTGELFF.